This TCR beta chain was found in a study of post-analysis software for immune sequencing data. Remarks on this clonotype: No antigen is known for it.

Unique molecular identifiers had been added to the TCR beta cDNA libraries. Each CDR3 protein is one row after TCRdb ran MiXCR on the PCR reads. The table records approximately 690,000 distinct CDR3 sequences, over 45% of them present only once. Broader study findings: People with multiple sclerosis had a significantly lower normalized Chao1 diversity than controls did. Roughly 5 TRBV segments (TRBV5-6, TRBV5-1 and TRBV20-1 among them) occurred more frequently in patients than in controls. By F measure, samples from a shared preparation batch strongly co-clustered.

The ends were cut back, 7 bases at V and 0 bases at J, with 13 bases in the middle. CDR1 and CDR2 (germline): SGHTA, FQGNSA. The CDR3 contains 14 residues. Sequencing input: blood. The V and J genes are TRBV7-2 and TRBJ2-7, with D hard to call. This clonotype was sampled from a girl aged 2 to 10 with multiple sclerosis. In nucleotides, the CDR3 is TGTGCCAGCATAGGGCAGCGCAACTCCTACGAGCAGTACTTC. This sequence encodes CASIGQRNSYEQYF.